This TCR beta chain appears in the sequencing data of a study of cytomegalovirus exposure and HLA in healthy donors. The PCR used 60 Vbeta and 13 Jbeta primers. Sequenced by immunoSEQ multiplex PCR; TCRdb stores in-frame clones only, minus some. The table shows 100,000 or so clones, with approximately 85% occurring only once. This clone turned up a few times. The trim removed 5 bases at V and 6 bases at J, leaving 8 bases unmatched. CDR1 is SNHLY, CDR2 FYNNEI, per germline. The CDR3 is 14 amino acids. The chain links TRBV2 to TRBJ1-2, with 8 bases matching TRBD1. This receptor was taken from a middle-aged man in good health and CMV-seropositive. The sequenced sample was PBMCs. The CDR3 DNA is TGTGCCAGCAGTCCGGACAGGGCGATGAATGGCTACACCTTC. It codes for CASSPDRAMNGYTF.